This paragraph reports one T cell receptor (beta chain). Its specificity is not known. These data originate in a study of T-cell memory formation after mild COVID-19. Study information: In these data, TCR clusters were largely donor specific.

TCRdb re-called the 5' RACE reads with MiXCR, one entry per CDR3 protein. The table includes approximately 100,000 distinct CDR3 sequences, approximately 10% detected once. Overall study findings and caveats: Clones that contracted from day 15 to 85 were balanced CD4/CD8, while later expanders leaned CD4+. Researchers could not confirm that second-wave clones peaking on day 37 targeted SARS-CoV-2. Among CD4+ contracting clones, most were CM and EM, and CD8+ ones EMRA.

The CDR3 spans 17 residues. The junction had 7 bases not matched to a gene; V was cut back by 6 bases and J by 3 bases. The chain is built from TRBV12-3 or TRBV12-4 and TRBJ2-2, with 13 bases identical to TRBD2. The clonotype was recovered from a man aged 18 to 35 who had mild COVID-19 (a few samples of this study predate the infection). Cell type and time point are not known. Sequencing was performed on PBMCs or a T cell subset sorted from them (not recorded which). The CDR3 nucleotides are TGTGCCAGCAGCCCAGGACTAGCGGGGGCCTACACCGGGGAGCTGTTTTTT. Its translation: CASSPGLAGAYTGELFF.